The rows below give T cell receptor beta chains drawn from one sample of a study of T-cell reconstitution after alpha-beta-depleted transplantation in children. TCRdb re-called the PCR reads with MiXCR, one entry per CDR3 protein. This table has a few hundred thousand distinct CDR3 sequences, around 9.1% appearing once. Sequencing used PBMCs, obtained before TCRalphabeta/CD19-depleted stem cell transplant. These receptors came from a boy under three years old with acute myeloid leukemia, due to receive a stem cell transplant. CDR3s include the opening cysteine and the closing phenylalanine or tryptophan. A D gene is named only where the DNA matches it firmly. A row's size may be missing; if present it is once, few, many or a size class.

size,J,D,length,V,DNA,CDR3
NA,TRBJ2-1,NA,13,TRBV6-1,TGTGCCAGCAGGATAATTGGTTCCAATGAGCAGTTCTTC,CASRIIGSNEQFF
few,TRBJ2-4,TRBD1,15,TRBV20-1,TGCAGTGCTAGCGACCTAGACAGGGCCTCAAACATTCAGTACTTC,CSASDLDRASNIQYF
many,TRBJ1-4,NA,13,TRBV6-1,TGTGCCAGCAGCGGGACACCCCGAGAAAAACTGTTTTTT,CASSGTPREKLFF
NA,TRBJ1-1,NA,17,TRBV6-5,TGTGCCAGCAGTTCAGCCACAGGGAAGGGGTTCAACACTGAAGCTTTCTTT,CASSSATGKGFNTEAFF
few,TRBJ2-3,TRBD1,15,TRBV10-3,TGTGCCATCAGTTGGACAGGGGGGGAAGCAGATACGCAGTATTTT,CAISWTGGEADTQYF
many,TRBJ1-1,TRBD1,15,TRBV6-5,TGTGCCAGCAGTTCCTACAGGGGTTTGGGCACTGAAGCTTTCTTT,CASSSYRGLGTEAFF
NA,TRBJ2-7,NA,14,TRBV11-3,TGTGCCAGCAGCTTAGTCGGGAGTCTCTACGAGCAGTACTTC,CASSLVGSLYEQYF
NA,TRBJ2-1,TRBD2,15,TRBV30,TGTGCCTGGAGTGCGGGACTAGAATCCTACAATGAGCAGTTCTTC,CAWSAGLESYNEQFF
many,TRBJ1-1,TRBD1,15,TRBV4-2,TGTGCCAGCAGCCAAGACAGGGGGCCGGACACTGAAGCTTTCTTT,CASSQDRGPDTEAFF
many,TRBJ2-5,NA,14,TRBV6-5,TGTGCCAGCAGTTACCCTGACAGCCAAGAGACCCAGTACTTC,CASSYPDSQETQYF
many,TRBJ2-1,TRBD2,18,TRBV27,TGTGCCAGCAGTTGGACTAGCGGATACCCGAGCTCCTACAATGAGCAGTTCTTC,CASSWTSGYPSSYNEQFF
many,TRBJ2-7,TRBD1,15,TRBV25-1,TGTGCCAGCAGTGAATTTTTGGGACAGGGATACGAGCAGTACTTC,CASSEFLGQGYEQYF
few,TRBJ2-7,NA,13,TRBV19,TGTGCCAGTAGTATGACAGCGTCCTACGAGCAGTACTTC,CASSMTASYEQYF
few,TRBJ2-7,NA,14,TRBV5-6,TGTGCCAGCAGCAGTCCCCCCGATACCTACGAGCAGTACTTC,CASSSPPDTYEQYF
NA,TRBJ1-5,NA,13,TRBV7-9,TGTGCCAGCAGCTTATCGTCTGGTGCCCCCCAGCATTTT,CASSLSSGAPQHF
NA,TRBJ1-5,NA,14,TRBV6-2/TRBV6-3,TGTGCCAGCAGTTACGAGGGGTGGAATCAGCCCCAGCATTTT,CASSYEGWNQPQHF